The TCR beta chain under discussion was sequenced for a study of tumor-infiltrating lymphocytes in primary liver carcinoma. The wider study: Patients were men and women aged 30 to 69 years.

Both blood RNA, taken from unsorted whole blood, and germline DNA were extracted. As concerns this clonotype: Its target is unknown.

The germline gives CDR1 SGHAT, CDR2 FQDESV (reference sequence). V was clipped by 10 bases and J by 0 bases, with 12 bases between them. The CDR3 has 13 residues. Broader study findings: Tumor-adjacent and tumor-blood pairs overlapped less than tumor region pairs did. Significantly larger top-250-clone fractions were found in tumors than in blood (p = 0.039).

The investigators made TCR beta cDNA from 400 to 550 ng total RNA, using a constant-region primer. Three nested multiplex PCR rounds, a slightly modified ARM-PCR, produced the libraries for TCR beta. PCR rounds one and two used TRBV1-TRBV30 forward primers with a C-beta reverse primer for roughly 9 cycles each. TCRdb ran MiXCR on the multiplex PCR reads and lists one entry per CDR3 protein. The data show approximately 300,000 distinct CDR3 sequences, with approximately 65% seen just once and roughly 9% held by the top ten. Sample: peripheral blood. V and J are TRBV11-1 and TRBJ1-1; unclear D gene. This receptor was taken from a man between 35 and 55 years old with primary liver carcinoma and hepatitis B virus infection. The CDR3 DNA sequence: TGTGCCAACGGCTCTCAGTTGAACACTGAAGCTTTCTTT. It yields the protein CANGSQLNTEAFF.